This T cell receptor beta chain was retrieved from a study of post-analysis software for immune sequencing data. Across the study: Patients with relapsing-remitting, secondary progressive and progressive-relapsing multiple sclerosis courses were all represented. General study points: Those samples that were prepared in the same batch co-clustered strongly by F measure. Controls' normalized Chao1 diversity significantly exceeded that of multiple sclerosis patients. Elevated frequency relative to controls characterized four to six TRBV segments in patients, TRBV5-6, TRBV5-1 and TRBV20-1 among them.

This clonotype occurred a few times. Its target is unknown. Every TCR beta cDNA library bore unique molecular identifiers. Input populations of 1 to 10 million T cells gave rise to approximately 500,000 cDNA molecules. TCRdb analysed the PCR reads with MiXCR anew, one entry per CDR3 protein. The sample has hundreds of thousands of distinct CDR3 sequences, roughly 30% seen once; the top ten hold around 0.56%. CDR1 and CDR2 from the germline V gene are DFQATT and SNEGSKA (reference sequence). The CDR3 has 15 amino acids. The ends lost 0 bases at V and 2 bases at J; junction bases unmatched: 2. This rearrangement joins TRBV20-1 to TRBJ2-3; 10 bases align to TRBD2. The material sequenced was blood. This receptor was taken from a girl aged 5-17 years with multiple sclerosis. In DNA, the CDR3 is TGCAGTGCTAGAGATAGCGGGAGGTACACAGATACGCAGTATTTT. It codes for CSARDSGRYTDTQYF.